The next 25 T cell receptor beta chains were all read from a single sample in a study of T cells in Graves' hyperthyroidism and ophthalmopathy. Amplification yielded TCR beta CDR3 regions, with RNA transcripts as the source. TCR CDR3 regions were first amplified by RT-PCR with HTBI primers. MiXCR, applied by TCRdb to the multiplex PCR reads, yields one record per CDR3 protein. Seen here are 450,000 to 600,000 distinct CDR3 sequences, roughly 15% observed once, and the top ten hold approximately 15%. Sequenced sample: blood. The receptor source for this set is a woman aged 40 to 50 with Graves' hyperthyroidism.

This clonotype appeared a few times. The chain combines TRBV30 with TRBJ2-7, with TRBD1 matching over 8 bases. J was trimmed by 6 bases and V by 1 base; bases with no gene match: 2. In germline, CDR1 is GTSNPN, CDR2 SVGIG (reference sequence). The CDR3 consists of 12 residues. The DNA for the CDR3 is TGTGCCTGGAGTGGTGACAGGGGCGAGCAGTACTTC. It yields the protein CAWSGDRGEQYF.

This clonotype was seen a few times. A junction boundary mismatches the germline segment, possibly from a read error. The J gene is TRBJ1-4, the V gene TRBV6-5; the D gene is possibly TRBD1 (6 bases). CDR3 length: 17 residues. Germline V gene data show CDR1 as MNHEY and CDR2 as SVGAGI. The CDR3 sequence is CASNYSSTGWTNEKLFF. The CDR3 region has the DNA TGTGCCAGCAATTACTCGAGTACAGGGTGGACTAATGAAAAACTGTTTTTT.

This clonotype was counted many times. V gene TRBV5-6 combines with J gene TRBJ2-7; 9 bases map to TRBD2. Germline loops: CDR1 SGHDT, CDR2 YYEEEE. The CDR3 runs to 15 residues. The V and J ends lost 0 bases and 5 bases, in that order; junction bases with no gene match: 6. The CDR3 sequence is CASSLGSGSRNEQYF. The DNA for the CDR3 is TGTGCCAGCAGCTTGGGTAGCGGGAGTCGGAACGAGCAGTACTTC.

This clonotype was seen at least ten times. The chain combines TRBV2 with TRBJ2-7; D call uncertain. CDR1 is SNHLY and CDR2 is FYNNEI in the germline V gene. V lost 2 bases, J lost 2 bases, and 7 bases lay in between. This CDR3 is 13 amino acids long. CDR3 amino acids: CASSELDAYEQYF. CDR3 bases: TGTGCCAGCAGTGAATTAGATGCCTACGAGCAGTACTTC.

This clonotype was seen ten or more times. The CDR3 sequence is CASSSRDGNEQFF. In DNA form, the CDR3 reads TGCGCCAGCAGCTCCCGGGACGGAAATGAGCAGTTCTTC. The chain joins TRBV5-1 to TRBJ2-1; D may match TRBD1 or TRBD2 (5 bases each). Trimming pared 3 bases from V and 7 bases from J, leaving 11 bases between. This CDR3 comprises 13 residues. The germline CDR1 and CDR2 sequences are SGHRS and YFSETQ.

This clonotype was counted only a few times. At one end the junction does not follow the germline gene, possibly because of a read error. The genes are TRBV5-1 and TRBJ2-5, with D possibly matching TRBD2 (6 bases). CDR3 length: 15 residues. Germline CDR1 SGHRS, CDR2 YFSETQ. The CDR3 here is CASRLGPGLQETQYF. The CDR3 DNA reads as TGCGCCAGCAGATTGGGCCCGGGACTGCAAGAGACCCAGTACTTC.

The genes are TRBV6-1 and TRBJ2-5; 10 bases are shared with TRBD1. This CDR3 has 20 residues. CDR1 is MNHNS and CDR2 is SASEGT in the germline V gene. The trim removed 6 bases at V and 3 bases at J, leaving 22 bases unmatched. CDR3 sequence reads: CASRNAHNSGTGDSEETQYF. Here the CDR3 DNA reads TGTGCCAGCAGGAACGCACACAACTCCGGGACAGGGGATAGTGAAGAGACCCAGTACTTC.

This clonotype was detected ten times or more. This sequence joins TRBV28 and TRBJ1-5, with D tentatively TRBD1 (5 bases). The CDR3 loop spans 12 amino acids. Trimming removed 6 bases from V and 11 bases from J, with 14 bases in between. Germline V lookup: CDR1 MDHEN, CDR2 SYDVKM. The CDR3 protein is CASRRGPAAQHF. The CDR3 nucleotides read TGTGCCAGCAGGAGGGGACCGGCTGCCCAGCATTTT.

This clonotype was observed a few times. This chain links TRBV14 with TRBJ2-7; D is unresolved. CDR1 is SGHDN, CDR2 FVKESK, per germline. Trimming pared 7 bases from V and 4 bases from J, leaving 14 bases between. The length of the CDR3 is 13 residues. CDR3 in DNA: TGTGCCAGCAACAATAGGTATGGGTACGAGCAGTACTTC. Its translation is CASNNRYGYEQYF.

Ten or more counts support this clonotype. The chain uses TRBV28 and TRBJ2-5; D gene uncertain. V dropped 8 bases and J dropped 3 bases, with 10 bases sitting between them. The CDR3 spans 12 residues. Germline assignment: CDR1 MDHEN and CDR2 SYDVKM. In DNA, the CDR3 is TGTGCCAGCGAGGCGCAGGAAGAGACCCAGTACTTC. Translating it yields CASEAQEETQYF.

On this clonotype itself: One base away lies a much larger clone, so this may be a sequencing read error. The chain has TRBV20-1 and TRBJ2-7; the D call may be TRBD1 or TRBD2 (5 bases each). Germline CDR1 is DFQATT and CDR2 is SNEGSKA (reference sequence). V gave up 4 bases and J gave up 2 bases, with 15 bases separating them. The CDR3 is 14 residues long. The DNA for the CDR3 is TGCAGTGCTACTCCCGGGGACGCTACCTACGAGCAGTACTTC. As protein: CSATPGDATYEQYF.

As DNA, the CDR3 is TGTGCCTGGAGCCCCGGGACCGAAGCTTTCTTT. Amino acids: CAWSPGTEAFF. The chain joins TRBV30 to TRBJ1-1; perhaps TRBD1 as D (5 bases). This CDR3 contains 11 residues. V was shortened by 3 bases and J by 8 bases, with 10 bases between the two germline ends. Germline loops: CDR1 GTSNPN, CDR2 SVGIG (reference sequence).

The chain links TRBV30 to TRBJ2-7, with TRBD2 matching over 14 bases. This CDR3 spans 15 amino acids. The J segment lost 5 bases and the V segment lost 5 bases, leaving 8 bases of the junction unmatched. Per germline, CDR1 GTSNPN and CDR2 SVGIG (reference sequence). CDR3: CAWARGLAGEDEQYF. The CDR3 nucleotides read TGTGCCTGGGCTCGGGGACTAGCGGGAGAAGACGAGCAGTACTTC.

The gene calls are TRBV19 and TRBJ2-1, with 12 bases aligning to TRBD2. There are 17 residues in the CDR3. J gave up 2 bases and V 5 bases, and 7 bases lay outside the gene matches. CDR1 and CDR2 from the germline V gene are LNHDA and SQIVND (reference sequence). In DNA form, the CDR3 reads TGTGCCAGTAGTCCACTCTGGACTAGCGGGGCCTACAATGAGCAGTTCTTC. This codes for CASSPLWTSGAYNEQFF.

This clonotype was found many times. The rearrangement joins TRBV7-2 to TRBJ2-1; D ambiguous. This CDR3 contains 13 residues. With 5 bases removed from V and 5 bases from J, the gap between germline ends came to 10 bases. CDR1 and CDR2 from the germline V gene are SGHTA and FQGNSA. The CDR3 here is CASSPQPNNEQFF. The CDR3 nucleotides are TGTGCCAGCAGCCCCCAGCCCAACAATGAGCAGTTCTTC.

This clonotype was counted at least ten times. The chain combines TRBV28 with TRBJ1-4; 7 bases agree with TRBD1. The CDR3 loop spans 14 amino acids. Germline V gives CDR1 MDHEN, CDR2 SYDVKM. The trim removed 6 bases at V and 7 bases at J, leaving 8 bases unmatched. The CDR3 spells CASRRQGFFEKLFF. CDR3 coding DNA: TGTGCCAGCAGACGACAGGGATTTTTTGAAAAACTGTTTTTT.

This clonotype was observed at least ten times. The chain recombines TRBV27 with TRBJ2-1, with 13 positions matching TRBD2. The CDR3 extends over 16 amino acids. Trimming cost V 6 bases and J 3 bases; bases outside gene matches: 5. CDR1 and CDR2 from the germline V gene are MNHEY and SMNVEV (reference sequence). The CDR3 DNA is TGTGCCAGCAGCAAAGGACTAGCGGGAGTCTACAATGAGCAGTTCTTC. This sequence encodes CASSKGLAGVYNEQFF.

J is TRBJ1-6 and V is TRBV7-9; D call uncertain. CDR3 length: 15 residues. Germline V gives CDR1 SEHNR, CDR2 FQNEAQ (reference sequence). Trimming shortened V by 1 base and J by 5 bases, and 9 bases separated the two germline ends. The CDR3 sequence is CASSLVVGNNSPLHF. CDR3 coding DNA: TGTGCCAGCAGCTTAGTGGTAGGGAATAATTCACCCCTCCACTTT.

The chain employs TRBV29-1 and TRBJ2-3, with D possibly matching TRBD1 (5 bases). The CDR3 extends over 11 amino acids. Germline V gives CDR1 SQVTM, CDR2 ANQGSEA. V gave up 4 bases and J gave up 5 bases, with 7 bases separating them. CDR3 nucleotide sequence: TGCAGCGTTGCCAGGGAAGATACGCAGTATTTT. This encodes CSVAREDTQYF.

Many counts were recorded for this clonotype. The chain has TRBV5-4 and TRBJ1-2; D unresolved. The V gene's germline CDR1 is SGHNT and CDR2 YYREEE (reference sequence). The V and J ends lost 0 bases and 3 bases respectively, with 9 bases between them. The CDR3 is made up of 14 amino acids. The CDR3 coding sequence is TGTGCCAGCAGCTTGGGGGCAGGTGACTATGGCTACACCTTC. This gives the protein CASSLGAGDYGYTF.

This clonotype was counted a few times. The rearrangement links TRBV4-1 to TRBJ1-1, with D hard to call. The CDR3 consists of 15 residues. V was cut by 3 bases and J by 6 bases, with 17 bases left in between. Germline lookup yields CDR1 MGHRA and CDR2 YSYEKL. CDR3 loop: CASSQPILGRPEAFF. The CDR3 nucleotides are TGCGCCAGCAGCCAGCCGATTCTGGGGAGGCCTGAAGCTTTCTTT.

This clonotype was recorded at least ten times. The V gene is TRBV4-1, the J gene TRBJ1-1, with unresolved D. Germline-derived CDR1 and CDR2 are MGHRA and YSYEKL. Trimming pared 0 bases from V and 0 bases from J, leaving 8 bases between. The CDR3 sequence is 15 residues long. The CDR3 is CASSQDARMNTEAFF. In DNA, the CDR3 is TGCGCCAGCAGCCAAGATGCCAGAATGAACACTGAAGCTTTCTTT.

Notes on this clonotype: A much larger clone lies one base from this, so it may be a read error. The chain joins TRBV7-9 to TRBJ2-3, with 7 nucleotides matching TRBD1. Trimming removed 2 bases from V and 6 bases from J; junction bases left unmatched: 5. The germline CDR1 and CDR2 sequences are SEHNR and FQNEAQ (reference sequence). The CDR3 runs to 14 residues. Here the CDR3 DNA reads TGTGCCAGCAGCTTAACGGGGACAGAGGATACGCAGTATTTT. Protein: CASSLTGTEDTQYF.

This clonotype came up a few times. J is TRBJ1-1 and V is TRBV19, with TRBD1 matching over 9 bases. There are 18 residues in the CDR3. Germline assignment: CDR1 LNHDA and CDR2 SQIVND (reference sequence). Losses at the gene ends were 6 bases for V and 0 bases for J; bases not matched to a gene: 14. The CDR3 loop is CASRWTGEGWRMNTEAFF. The DNA of the CDR3 is TGTGCCAGTAGATGGACAGGGGAAGGTTGGAGAATGAACACTGAAGCTTTCTTT.

The V and J genes are TRBV5-8 and TRBJ2-7; the match to TRBD2 covers 8 bases. V shed 2 bases, J shed 3 bases, and the junction held 7 bases outside the gene matches. The germline V gene encodes CDR1 SGHTS and CDR2 YDEGEE. This CDR3 is 15 amino acids long. For the CDR3, the DNA is TGTGCCAGCAGCTTCCCAACTAGCGGCGGCTACGAGCAGTACTTC. Its translation is CASSFPTSGGYEQYF.